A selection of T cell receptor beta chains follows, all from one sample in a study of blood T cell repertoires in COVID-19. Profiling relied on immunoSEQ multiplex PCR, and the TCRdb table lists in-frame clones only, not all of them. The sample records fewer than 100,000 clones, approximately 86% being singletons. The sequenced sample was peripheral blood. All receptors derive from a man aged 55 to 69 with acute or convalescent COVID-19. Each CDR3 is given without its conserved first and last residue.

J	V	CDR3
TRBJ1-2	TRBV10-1	ASSATLNYGYT
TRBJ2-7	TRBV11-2	ASSLPGGGAYEQY
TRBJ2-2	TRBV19	ASSTTSGLLAGGELF
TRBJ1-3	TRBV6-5	ASSLTVSGNTIY
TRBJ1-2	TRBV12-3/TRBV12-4	ASRLSGGFGYT
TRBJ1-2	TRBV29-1	SVEDLRTGWSPYGYT
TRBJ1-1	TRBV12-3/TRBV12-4	ASSLMNTEAF
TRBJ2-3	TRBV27	ASSVTSGRSTDTQY
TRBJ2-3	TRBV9	ASSVDGGVMVTQY
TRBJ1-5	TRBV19	ASSRNGQGAQPQH
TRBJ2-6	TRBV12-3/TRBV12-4	ASSTWANVLT
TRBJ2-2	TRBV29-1	SVGVVGTQTGELF
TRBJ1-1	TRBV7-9	ASSSFRDTEAF
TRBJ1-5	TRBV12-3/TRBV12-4	ASSSRAAQPQH
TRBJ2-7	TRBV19	ASGTGAFGEQY
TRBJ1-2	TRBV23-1	ASSQPGQGECYGYT
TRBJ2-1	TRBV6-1	ASSERGASYNEQF
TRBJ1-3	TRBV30	AWTNSGNTIY
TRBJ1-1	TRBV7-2	ASSLATATEAF
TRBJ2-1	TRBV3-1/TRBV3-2	ASSPSGTVAYNEQF
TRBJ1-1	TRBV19	ASRHPGGAPEAF
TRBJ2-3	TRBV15	ATSQNLGGTKTDTQY
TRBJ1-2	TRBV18	ASSPVNGQSPYGYT
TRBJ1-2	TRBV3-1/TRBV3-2	ASSQDRGYT
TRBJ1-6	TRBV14	ASSQDPAGYSPLH
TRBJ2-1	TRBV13	ASSYGIRGEQF
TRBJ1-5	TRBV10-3	AISEGAGNGQPQH
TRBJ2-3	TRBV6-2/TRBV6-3	ASSYADRVRSTDTQY
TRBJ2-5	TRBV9	ATKTGTGAFYLETQY
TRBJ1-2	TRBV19	ASTEHGQGNYGYT
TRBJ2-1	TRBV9	ASSVRGREGLNEQF
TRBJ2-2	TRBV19	ASRLWTGRTGELF
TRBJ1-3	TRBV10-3	AISESRPGTGNTIY
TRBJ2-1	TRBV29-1	SVEPRSSYNEQF
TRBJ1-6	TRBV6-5	ASSYRGSSYNSPLH
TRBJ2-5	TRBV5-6	ASSLGGKETQY
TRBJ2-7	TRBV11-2	ASSLAGVTYEQY
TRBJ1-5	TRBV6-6	ASSVPGQGSQPQH
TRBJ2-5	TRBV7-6	ASSLGSGVYQETQY
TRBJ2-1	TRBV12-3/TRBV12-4	ASTLAFYNEQF
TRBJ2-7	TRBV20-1	SASIRGNEQY
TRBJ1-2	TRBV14	ASSRSNYGYT